Each of the 29 T cell receptor beta chains below was sequenced from the same sample in a study of T cell responses to AZD1222 COVID-19 vaccine. Clones were read by immunoSEQ multiplex PCR, and TCRdb kept only the in-frame ones, dropping some. The data contain about 140,000 clones, about nine tenths of them singletons. This sample comprised peripheral blood, obtained on day 0 of AZD1222 vaccination. These receptors originate from an adult in good health.

CDR3 sequence: CASSLAGTGRSEAFF. In DNA form, the CDR3 reads TGTGCCAGCAGCCTGGCCGGGACAGGGCGGTCCGAAGCTTTCTTT. This sequence joins TRBV5-4 and TRBJ1-1; TRBD1 agrees at 9 bases. With 4 bases clipped from V and 8 bases from J, the junction kept 12 bases outside the gene matches. From germline, CDR1 is SGHNT and CDR2 YYREEE (reference sequence). The CDR3 runs 15 residues. Full variable domain (missing parts from reference TRBV5-4 and TRBJ1-1): ETGVTQSPTHLIKTRGQQVTLRCSSQSGHNTVSWYQQALGQGPQFIFQYYREEENGRGNFPPRFSGLQFPNYSSELNVNALELDDSALYLCASSLAGTGRSEAFFGQGTRLTVV.

The V call is TRBV6-6, the J call TRBJ2-1, with D perhaps matching TRBD2 (5 bases). CDR1 MNHNY and CDR2 SVGAGI come from the germline V gene (reference sequence). This CDR3 has 15 residues. V dropped 7 bases and J dropped 9 bases, with 22 bases sitting between them. The CDR3 spells CASNQDGLTLGEQFF. The CDR3, as DNA: TGTGCCAGCAACCAAGATGGACTGACTCTTGGTGAGCAGTTCTTC.

V gene TRBV6-6 combines with J gene TRBJ2-1; 14 nucleotides align to TRBD2. This CDR3 contains 18 residues. The junction had 7 bases not matched to a gene; V was cut back by 5 bases and J by 1 base. Germline V gene data show CDR1 as MNHNY and CDR2 as SVGAGI (reference sequence). The chain's CDR3 is CASSHKGLAGVSYNEQFF. The CDR3 DNA reads as TGTGCCAGCAGTCACAAGGGACTAGCGGGAGTTTCCTACAATGAGCAGTTCTTC.

The chain carries TRBV7-2 and TRBJ1-2; TRBD1 aligns across 7 bases. CDR3 length equals 14 residues. CDR1 is SGHTA and CDR2 is FQGNSA in the germline V gene. Losses at the gene ends were 2 bases for V and 8 bases for J; bases not matched to a gene: 8. CDR3 bases: TGTGCCAGCAGCTTACAGGAAGGGGGCTTCGGCTACACCTTC. This sequence encodes CASSLQEGGFGYTF.

The chain uses TRBV2 and TRBJ2-1; D possibly corresponds to TRBD1 (7 bases). CDR1 and CDR2 (germline): SNHLY, FYNNEI. V dropped 4 bases and J dropped 9 bases, with 13 bases sitting between them. The length of the CDR3 is 13 residues. DNA of the CDR3: TGTGCCAGCAGTGGCGGGACAGTCCGTGAGCAGTTCTTC. This encodes CASSGGTVREQFF.

This chain connects TRBV2 to TRBJ1-5; no definite D call. In germline, CDR1 is SNHLY, CDR2 FYNNEI. The CDR3 totals 14 residues. V gave up 3 bases and J gave up 0 bases, with 6 bases separating them. In DNA, the CDR3 is TGTGCCAGCAGTGACTCCTTTAGCAATCAGCCCCAGCATTTT. Protein sequence: CASSDSFSNQPQHF.

V usage is TRBV14 and J usage is TRBJ1-3; D is unresolved. The CDR3 loop spans 15 amino acids. Germline V gene lookup returns CDR1 SGHDN and CDR2 FVKESK. Between the trimmed V and J ends, which lost 1 base and 0 bases, there was a span of 7 bases. CDR3 sequence reads: CASSQVYSSGNTIYF. As DNA, the CDR3 is TGTGCCAGCAGCCAAGTGTACAGCTCTGGAAACACCATATATTTT.

The rearrangement uses TRBV6-5 and TRBJ2-1; D might be TRBD1 (7 bases). The germline V gene has CDR1 MNHEY and CDR2 SVGAGI. The ends were cut back, 5 bases at V and 5 bases at J, with 16 bases in the middle. The CDR3 consists of 15 residues. The CDR3 protein is CASSHTGDSNNEQFF. The DNA for the CDR3 is TGTGCCAGCAGTCACACGGGGGACAGCAACAATGAGCAGTTCTTC.

This rearrangement joins TRBV7-2 to TRBJ1-5; D may be TRBD1 (5 bases). Trimming took off 2 bases at V and 6 bases at J, with 11 bases between the two ends. There are 14 residues in the CDR3. CDR1 SGHTA and CDR2 FQGNSA come from the germline V gene. CDR3: CASSLYGAPQPQHF. CDR3 DNA sequence: TGTGCCAGCAGCTTATACGGGGCTCCTCAGCCCCAGCATTTT.

This clone was found once. The rearrangement links TRBV5-5 to TRBJ2-7, with D perhaps TRBD1 (5 bases). CDR3 size: 14 residues. From germline, CDR1 is SGHKS and CDR2 YYEKEE (reference sequence). Trimming stripped 4 bases from V and 3 bases from J, with 14 bases between. CDR3 in DNA: TGTGCCAGCAGCAAACAACCCAGGGTCTACGAGCAGTACTTC. It is translated as CASSKQPRVYEQYF.

The rearrangement uses TRBV10-3 and TRBJ1-5; 8 bases match TRBD1. V lost 5 bases, J lost 3 bases, and 6 bases stayed unmatched. This CDR3 spans 15 amino acids. From germline, CDR1 is ENHRY and CDR2 SYGVKD. CDR3 sequence (DNA): TGTGCCATCAGTAAGACAGGGGAACACAATCAGCCCCAGCATTTT. Translated: CAISKTGEHNQPQHF.

In this sample, this clone turned up a few times. V and J are TRBV5-1 and TRBJ1-1; possible D gene TRBD1, 5 bases. Germline-derived CDR1 and CDR2 are SGHRS and YFSETQ. The CDR3 extends over 16 amino acids. Trimming stripped 0 bases from V and 4 bases from J, with 16 bases between. CDR3 nucleotides: TGCGCCAGCAGCTTGGATTGGGGGTTCGGTACCACTGAAGCTTTCTTT. Protein sequence: CASSLDWGFGTTEAFF.

This clone was counted once. The CDR3 bases are TGTGCCAGCTCAATACAGGGTCCTGAAGCTTTCTTT. Residues: CASSIQGPEAFF. The genes are TRBV18 and TRBJ1-1, with D possibly matching TRBD1 (6 bases). Trimming cost V 5 bases and J 6 bases, with 10 bases left between them. CDR3 size: 12 residues. Germline CDR1 KGHSH, CDR2 LQKENI.

The CDR3 spells CASRRPGQGMNEQFF. The CDR3 DNA sequence: TGTGCCAGCAGAAGACCGGGACAGGGGATGAATGAGCAGTTCTTC. This rearrangement joins TRBV5-8 to TRBJ2-1, with 10 bases lining up with TRBD1. Germline V gene lookup returns CDR1 SGHTS and CDR2 YDEGEE. This CDR3 region has 15 residues. After removal of 5 bases from V and 7 bases from J, the junction contained 9 bases not matched to a gene.

The V and J genes are TRBV6-5 and TRBJ1-2; D is possibly TRBD1 (5 bases). This CDR3 has 13 residues. V was cut by 6 bases and J by 4 bases, with 12 bases left in between. The V gene's germline CDR1 is MNHEY and CDR2 SVGAGI. The CDR3 region is CASRLQEFYGYTF. The CDR3 bases are TGTGCCAGCAGACTACAGGAGTTCTATGGCTACACCTTC.

The sample holds one count of this clone. The chain employs TRBV10-3 and TRBJ2-5; 7 positions agree with TRBD1. Per germline, CDR1 ENHRY and CDR2 SYGVKD. After removal of 0 bases from V and 5 bases from J, the junction contained 12 bases not matched to a gene. This CDR3 contains 17 residues. The CDR3 protein is CAISESYRGAPSETQYF. CDR3 DNA sequence: TGTGCCATCAGTGAGTCGTACAGGGGTGCTCCCTCGGAGACCCAGTACTTC.

The chain employs TRBV2 and TRBJ2-1; D not certain. The CDR3 extends over 15 amino acids. Per the germline V gene, CDR1 is SNHLY and CDR2 is FYNNEI. V lost 2 bases and J lost 7, with 15 bases in between. The CDR3 is CASSETQVVRNEQFF. The CDR3 bases are TGTGCCAGCAGTGAAACCCAGGTTGTCAGAAATGAGCAGTTCTTC.

This clone appeared a few times. The chain is built from TRBV2 and TRBJ1-5, with a tentative D call TRBD1 (6 bases). V was trimmed by 5 bases and J by 4 bases, leaving 12 bases between them. The germline gives CDR1 SNHLY, CDR2 FYNNEI. The CDR3 sequence is 14 residues long. The CDR3 is CASSPQGGNQPQHF. In nucleotides, the CDR3 is TGTGCCAGCAGTCCACAGGGTGGAAATCAGCCCCAGCATTTT.

This clone is a singleton in its sample. The V and J genes are TRBV5-4 and TRBJ2-1; D assignment may be TRBD1 or TRBD2 (5 bases each). V was trimmed by 4 bases and J by 3 bases, leaving 20 bases between them. The CDR3 covers 17 residues. Per germline, CDR1 SGHNT and CDR2 YYREEE (reference sequence). CDR3 sequence reads: CASSTARLARGYNEQFF. The CDR3 nucleotides are TGTGCCAGCAGCACGGCCCGTCTAGCAAGGGGCTACAATGAGCAGTTCTTC.

The chain combines TRBV6-5 with TRBJ2-1; D gene ambiguous. Germline loops: CDR1 MNHEY, CDR2 SVGAGI. The V gene lost 3 bases and the J gene lost 4 bases, with 10 bases spanning the gap. This CDR3 comprises 14 residues. The CDR3 DNA sequence: TGTGCCAGCAGTTATTCCTTCGGATACAATGAGCAGTTCTTC. It yields the protein CASSYSFGYNEQFF.

CDR3 in amino acids: CASSLASPGTGEGELFF. CDR3 nucleotides: TGCGCCAGCAGCTTGGCCTCCCCCGGGACAGGGGAAGGGGAGCTGTTTTTT. The J gene is TRBJ2-2, the V gene TRBV5-1; 10 bases line up with TRBD1. Trimming at V came to 0 bases and at J to 8 bases, leaving 10 bases not matched to a gene. CDR3 length equals 17 residues. CDR1 and CDR2 from the germline V gene are SGHRS and YFSETQ.

The V gene is TRBV11-3, the J gene TRBJ2-1; 8 nucleotides line up with TRBD2. Germline-derived CDR1 and CDR2 are SGHNT and YENEEA. V shed 5 bases, J shed 7 bases, and the junction held 7 bases outside the gene matches. This CDR3 comprises 14 residues. DNA for the CDR3: TGTGCCAGCAGCCCTCAAGCGGGAGTAAATGAGCAGTTCTTC. Translating it yields CASSPQAGVNEQFF.

The chain carries TRBV6-1 and TRBJ2-1; TRBD1 agrees at 9 bases. The germline gives CDR1 MNHNS, CDR2 SASEGT. CDR3 length: 17 residues. With 4 bases clipped from V and 4 bases from J, the junction kept 11 bases outside the gene matches. CDR3 region: CASSGISGTGSYNEQFF. In DNA, the CDR3 is TGTGCCAGCAGTGGAATTTCCGGGACAGGGAGTTACAATGAGCAGTTCTTC.

This clone came up once. The gene calls are TRBV3-1 (or the pseudogene TRBV3-2) and TRBJ2-2; D remains ambiguous. The CDR3 extends over 15 amino acids. V lost 0 bases to trimming and J lost 2 bases, with 7 bases between them. The germline CDR1 and CDR2 sequences are LGHDT and YNNKEL (reference sequence). The chain's CDR3 is CASSQDHTNTGELFF. The CDR3, as DNA: TGTGCCAGCAGCCAAGATCATACAAACACCGGGGAGCTGTTTTTT.

This sequence joins TRBV10-3 and TRBJ2-3; D is possibly TRBD1 (5 bases). Germline lookup yields CDR1 ENHRY and CDR2 SYGVKD. With 3 bases removed from V and 2 bases from J, the gap between germline ends came to 9 bases. This CDR3 is built from 14 residues. The CDR3 here is CAISERQNTDTQYF. The CDR3 DNA sequence: TGTGCCATCAGTGAAAGACAGAACACAGATACGCAGTATTTT.

The V call is TRBV7-9, the J call TRBJ2-1; 9 bases fit TRBD2. The CDR3 has 15 amino acids. Per the germline V gene, CDR1 is SEHNR and CDR2 is FQNEAQ (reference sequence). Trimming took 5 bases from V and 0 from J; bases not matched to a gene: 2. The CDR3 DNA reads as TGTGCCAGCAGCCAGACTAGCGGCTCCTACAATGAGCAGTTCTTC. Its translation is CASSQTSGSYNEQFF.

The chain recombines TRBV19 with TRBJ2-6; 7 nucleotides align to TRBD1. This CDR3 contains 18 residues. The junction had 12 bases not matched to a gene; V was cut back by 7 bases and J by 0 bases. Per germline, CDR1 LNHDA and CDR2 SQIVND (reference sequence). CDR3 sequence: CASTTWDSYSSGANVLTF. The CDR3 bases are TGTGCCAGTACCACCTGGGACAGTTACTCCTCTGGGGCCAACGTCCTGACTTTC.

This clone came up once. V and J are TRBV19 and TRBJ1-1; 7 bases are a match to TRBD1. The V gene's germline CDR1 is LNHDA and CDR2 SQIVND (reference sequence). The CDR3 runs to 16 residues. Trimming took 5 bases from V and 2 from J; bases not matched to a gene: 11. The DNA for the CDR3 is TGTGCCAGTAGTCACGGGGACAGCAGACCAAACACTGAAGCTTTCTTT. Its translation: CASSHGDSRPNTEAFF.

The chain has TRBV11-3 and TRBJ2-1; TRBD2 matches 10 bases. The CDR3 is made up of 14 amino acids. The V and J ends lost 6 bases and 7 bases, in that order; junction bases with no gene match: 6. CDR1 SGHNT and CDR2 YENEEA come from the germline V gene. CDR3 nucleotide sequence: TGTGCCAGCAGTAGAGGACTAGCGGATAATGAGCAGTTCTTC. The encoded protein is CASSRGLADNEQFF.